This T cell receptor (beta chain) came from a study of control samples from healthy donors and cancer patients. Repertoires were generated with immunoSEQ multiplex PCR, while TCRdb's copy carries only in-frame clones and drops some. The table includes tens of thousands of clones, 89% detected once. The germline CDR1 and CDR2 sequences are GTSNPN and SVGIG (reference sequence). CDR3 length equals 13 residues. The ends were cut back, 5 bases at V and 0 bases at J, with 8 bases in the middle. Sample: blood. The chain joins TRBV30 to TRBJ1-3; D not resolved. The receptor was isolated from a man aged 50-59 years in good health. The CDR3 reads CAWLRFSGNTIYF. The CDR3 DNA is TGTGCCTGGCTTAGATTCTCTGGAAACACCATATATTTT.